This entry lists 21 T cell receptor beta chains sequenced from one sample in a study of blood T cells in healthy people across ages. A second PCR, run for roughly 7 to 11 cycles, used a sample-barcoded 5' primer plus a J-beta primer mix. MiXCR was run by TCRdb on the 5' RACE reads, yielding one entry per CDR3 protein. The sample contains about 730,000 distinct CDR3 sequences, about 40% of which appear only once. The sequenced sample was blood. These receptors all stem from a woman in her sixties in good health.

This chain uses TRBV5-1 with TRBJ1-4, with TRBD1 matching over 7 bases. Germline V lookup: CDR1 SGHRS, CDR2 YFSETQ. The trim removed 1 base at V and 8 bases at J, leaving 11 bases unmatched. The CDR3 extends over 16 amino acids. The CDR3 loop is CASSLTPQQGSEKLFF. The CDR3 DNA is TGCGCCAGCAGCTTGACCCCCCAACAGGGGTCCGAAAAACTGTTTTTT.

This clonotype showed up just a few times. The chain is built from TRBV9 and TRBJ2-3, with D possibly being TRBD2 (6 bases). The CDR3 length is 16 residues. CDR1 and CDR2 from the germline V gene are SGDLS and YYNGEE. V was shortened by 6 bases and J by 1 base, with 18 bases between the two germline ends. The chain's CDR3 is CASTSGGLRGTDTQYF. In DNA form, the CDR3 reads TGTGCCAGCACCTCAGGAGGGCTGAGGGGCACAGATACGCAGTATTTT.

The chain uses TRBV9 and TRBJ2-1, with TRBD2 identical over 9 bases. V trimming: 0 bases; J trimming: 5 bases; junction bases outside the gene matches: 9. The CDR3 is made up of 17 amino acids. Germline CDR1 is SGDLS and CDR2 is YYNGEE. The CDR3 DNA reads TGTGCCAGCAGCGTAGCATCGGCGACTAGCGGAAACAATGAGCAGTTCTTC. Amino acids: CASSVASATSGNNEQFF.

This clonotype was found many times. The rearrangement links TRBV4-2 to TRBJ1-2; D is perhaps TRBD1 (5 bases). Germline V CDR1 and CDR2: LGHNA, YNFKEQ. The germline V and J ends were trimmed by 0 bases and 4 bases, with 15 bases remaining between them. CDR3 size: 16 residues. The CDR3 DNA is TGTGCCAGCAGCCAAGATCGGGCCGCAGGGACCTATGGCTACACCTTC. This codes for CASSQDRAAGTYGYTF.

The genes are TRBV6-5 and TRBJ1-1; D gene unclear. Germline V gives CDR1 MNHEY, CDR2 SVGAGI. This CDR3 is built from 13 residues. Trimming shortened V by 5 bases and J by 8 bases, and 15 bases separated the two germline ends. Here the CDR3 DNA reads TGTGCCAGCAGTGACGACCCGCAGTGCGAAGCTTTCTTT. This gives the protein CASSDDPQCEAFF.

The V call is TRBV27, the J call TRBJ2-3, with D hard to call. There are 16 residues in the CDR3. V was clipped by 0 bases and J by 5 bases, with 15 bases between them. CDR1 is MNHEY, CDR2 SMNVEV, per germline (reference sequence). Here the CDR3 reads CASSLSISALQDTQYF. CDR3 DNA sequence: TGTGCCAGCAGTTTATCCATCAGCGCCCTCCAAGATACGCAGTATTTT.

This chain links TRBV6-1 with TRBJ1-2, with D unclear. This CDR3 is built from 14 residues. The V and J ends lost 4 bases and 7 bases respectively, with 16 bases between them. The germline CDR1 and CDR2 sequences are MNHNS and SASEGT. CDR3 DNA sequence: TGTGCCAGCAGTGGATCGCTCGTCGGCGGTGGCTACACCTTC. It is translated as CASSGSLVGGGYTF.

The V gene is TRBV21-1, the J gene TRBJ2-4. TRBV21-1 is a known pseudogene. CDR3 length equals 18 residues. In DNA, the CDR3 is TGTGCCAGCAGCAAAGAACGTGGCCGCCGCCTAGCCAAAAACATTCAGTACTTC. This sequence encodes CASSKERGRRLAKNIQYF.

This chain links TRBV7-9 with TRBJ1-2; D remains ambiguous. Germline V gene sequence: CDR1 SEHNR, CDR2 FQNEAQ (reference sequence). V was shortened by 5 bases and J by 1 base, with 14 bases between the two germline ends. The CDR3 covers 15 residues. The CDR3 DNA sequence: TGTGCCAGCAGCCCCCCCCGGGCGGATAACTATGGCTACACCTTC. Amino acids: CASSPPRADNYGYTF.

V usage is TRBV11-2 and J usage is TRBJ2-3; TRBD1 aligns across 8 bases. CDR3 length: 17 amino acids. V lost 7 bases, J lost 3 bases, and 15 bases stayed unmatched. CDR1 and CDR2 from the germline V gene are SGHAT and FQNNGV. The CDR3 loop is CASTLGAGQGRTDTQYF. As DNA, the CDR3 is TGTGCCAGCACCCTAGGGGCCGGACAGGGAAGGACAGATACGCAGTATTTT.

The chain has TRBV18 and TRBJ1-5; 7 positions agree with TRBD1. With V trimmed by 3 bases and J by 5 bases, 7 bases remained unmatched. Germline values: CDR1 KGHSH, CDR2 LQKENI. There are 15 residues in the CDR3. The CDR3 nucleotides are TGTGCCAGCTCACCTCGTACAGGGGTGGATCAGCCCCAGCATTTT. Its protein is CASSPRTGVDQPQHF.

The chain employs TRBV4-1 and TRBJ1-6, with 8 positions matching TRBD1. The CDR3 is made up of 16 amino acids. The germline CDR1 and CDR2 sequences are MGHRA and YSYEKL. V shed 0 bases, J shed 4 bases, and the junction held 2 bases outside the gene matches. CDR3 region: CASSQDWTGYNSPLHF. In DNA form, the CDR3 reads TGCGCCAGCAGCCAAGATTGGACAGGGTATAATTCACCCCTCCACTTT.

CDR3 nucleotide sequence: TGCAGTGCTCCACGACTAGCGGGGGGGCCTGGGTACATTCAGTACTTC. Translating gives CSAPRLAGGPGYIQYF. The J gene is TRBJ2-4, the V gene TRBV20-1; TRBD2 aligns across 14 bases. The CDR3 runs 16 residues. Per germline, CDR1 DFQATT and CDR2 SNEGSKA (reference sequence). V lost 5 bases, J lost 8 bases, and 11 bases stayed unmatched.

The table lists this clonotype with a few counts. The chain combines TRBV11-2 with TRBJ2-1, with D perhaps TRBD1 (6 bases). The CDR3 extends over 14 amino acids. From germline, CDR1 is SGHAT and CDR2 FQNNGV. V shed 5 bases and J shed 10 bases, with 18 bases lying between them. The CDR3 spells CASSPSTGLREQFF. The CDR3 DNA sequence: TGTGCCAGCAGCCCCTCGACAGGCTTAAGGGAGCAGTTCTTC.

This clonotype was counted a single time. The chain has TRBV3-1 and TRBJ1-2, with D possibly TRBD1 on 5 matching bases. Trimming left V 2 bases short and J 8 bases short, with 12 bases between. This CDR3 has 13 residues. Germline-derived CDR1 and CDR2 are LGHDT and YNNKEL (reference sequence). CDR3 residues: CASSQMEGNGYTF. The CDR3 coding sequence is TGTGCCAGCAGCCAAATGGAGGGGAACGGCTACACCTTC. Full variable domain (remainder filled in from reference TRBV3-1 and TRBJ1-2): DTAVSQTPKYLVTQMGNDKSIKCEQNLGHDTMYWYKQDSKKFLKIMFSYNNKELIINETVPNRFSPKSPDKAHLNLHINSLELGDSAVYFCASSQMEGNGYTFGSGTRLTVV.

This clonotype was counted a few times. The rearrangement links TRBV4-2 to TRBJ2-1, with TRBD2 identical over 10 bases. The CDR3 spans 16 residues. J lost 15 bases, V lost 4 bases, and 18 bases had no gene match. Per the germline V gene, CDR1 is LGHNA and CDR2 is YNFKEQ. CDR3 sequence: CASSPQPGTSETSRFF. CDR3 sequence (DNA): TGTGCCAGCAGCCCCCAACCCGGGACTAGCGAGACTTCCAGGTTCTTC.

The genes are TRBV14 and TRBJ1-2; D gene uncertain. The germline gives CDR1 SGHDN, CDR2 FVKESK. The germline V and J ends were trimmed by 1 base and 0 bases, with 6 bases remaining between them. The CDR3 sequence is 14 residues long. This CDR3 is CASSQVGSNYGYTF. DNA of the CDR3: TGTGCCAGCAGCCAAGTGGGATCTAACTATGGCTACACCTTC.

V gene TRBV7-6 combines with J gene TRBJ2-1; D is possibly TRBD1 (6 bases). Per germline, CDR1 SGHVS and CDR2 FNYEAQ. V lost 7 bases to trimming and J lost 7 bases, with 20 bases between them. The CDR3 totals 15 residues. The CDR3 here is CASIPPTGPWNEQFF. The CDR3 bases are TGTGCCAGCATACCACCGACAGGACCCTGGAATGAGCAGTTCTTC.

V usage is TRBV9 and J usage is TRBJ2-5; weak D call: TRBD1 (7 bases). The CDR3 consists of 17 residues. V was trimmed by 2 bases and J by 5 bases, leaving 22 bases between them. Germline V gene sequence: CDR1 SGDLS, CDR2 YYNGEE. DNA for the CDR3: TGTGCCAGCAGCGTCGAGGGGACAGCTCGAGGGGGGGAGACCCAGTACTTC. It yields the protein CASSVEGTARGGETQYF. The full variable domain, rest sourced from reference TRBV9 and TRBJ2-5, is DSGVTQTPKHLITATGQRVTLRCSPRSGDLSVYWYQQSLDQGLQFLIQYYNGEERAKGNILERFSAQQFPDLHSELNLSSLELGDSALYFCASSVEGTARGGETQYFGPGTRLLVL.

This clonotype showed up just once. The chain uses TRBV10-3 and TRBJ1-1, with 7 bases identical to TRBD1. V gave up 8 bases and J gave up 1 base; unmatched junction bases: 7. The CDR3 is made up of 14 amino acids. Germline V gives CDR1 ENHRY, CDR2 SYGVKD. The CDR3 spells CAIGTGDGNTEAFF. The CDR3 nucleotides are TGTGCCATCGGAACAGGGGATGGGAACACTGAAGCTTTCTTT.

This clonotype has a handful of counts. J is TRBJ2-5 and V is TRBV7-9; TRBD2 agrees at 9 bases. There are 15 residues in the CDR3. V lost 5 bases and J lost 2; bases outside the gene matches: 6. The germline gives CDR1 SEHNR, CDR2 FQNEAQ (reference sequence). CDR3: CASSGLARLQETQYF. In nucleotides, the CDR3 is TGTGCCAGCAGCGGACTAGCGAGGTTACAAGAGACCCAGTACTTC.